This T cell receptor beta chain derives from a study of CD8+CD57+ T cells in acquired aplastic anemia. Study observations and caveats: It was found that more than 25 CD8+ CDR3 sequences were shared between patients and controls.

Sequencing involved patients with CD8+CD57+ cell expansion previously shown by flow cytometry. Genomic DNA was employed as the template in profiling TCR beta VDJ and CDR3. TCRdb used MiXCR to reprocess the reads, holding one entry per CDR3 protein. Among 110,000 or so distinct CDR3 sequences, 45% to 60% were seen once, and the ten largest hold approximately 28%. With regard to this clonotype: Its antigen is undetermined.

V lost 4 bases, J lost 1 base, and 8 bases lay in between. The CDR3 consists of 12 residues. Germline V gene sequence: CDR1 SQVTM, CDR2 ANQGSEA. The TCR originated in a human donor with aplastic anemia. The rearrangement uses TRBV29-1 and TRBJ2-7; D possibly matches TRBD1 or TRBD2 (6 bases each). Sequenced input: sorted CD4+, CD8+, or CD8+CD57+ T cells (not recorded which) from PBMCs. The CDR3 region has the DNA TGCAGCGTTGCGGGGGCGTCCTACGAGCAGTACTTC. Translation: CSVAGASYEQYF.